This section outlines one T cell receptor beta chain sequence together with its context. No antigen is known for it. TCRdb re-called the 5' RACE reads through MiXCR, storing one row per CDR3 protein. The sample records 1,800,000 or so distinct CDR3 sequences, roughly 35% being singletons. Each donor (without exception) was a healthy Caucasian. These data belong to a study of identical twins. The study, taken as a whole, reports: Zero-insertion analyses were open to partial confounding by invariant MAIT and iNKT cells. Memory repertoires lacked the insertion deficit that abundant cord blood beta clonotypes showed. Findings depended on cross-sectional statistics rather than tracking the same donors.

The source material was cord blood. This sequence was found in a newborn girl in good health.

The CDR3 coding sequence is TGTGCCAGCAGCCCCCAGGGGAGCGGGAGGTATTATGAGCAGTTCTTC. Residues: CASSPQGSGRYYEQFF. The rearrangement uses TRBV6-5 and TRBJ2-1, with TRBD2 identical over 9 bases. CDR1 is MNHEY, CDR2 SVGAGI, per germline. Trimming cost V 6 bases and J 8 bases; bases outside gene matches: 14. This CDR3 spans 16 amino acids.